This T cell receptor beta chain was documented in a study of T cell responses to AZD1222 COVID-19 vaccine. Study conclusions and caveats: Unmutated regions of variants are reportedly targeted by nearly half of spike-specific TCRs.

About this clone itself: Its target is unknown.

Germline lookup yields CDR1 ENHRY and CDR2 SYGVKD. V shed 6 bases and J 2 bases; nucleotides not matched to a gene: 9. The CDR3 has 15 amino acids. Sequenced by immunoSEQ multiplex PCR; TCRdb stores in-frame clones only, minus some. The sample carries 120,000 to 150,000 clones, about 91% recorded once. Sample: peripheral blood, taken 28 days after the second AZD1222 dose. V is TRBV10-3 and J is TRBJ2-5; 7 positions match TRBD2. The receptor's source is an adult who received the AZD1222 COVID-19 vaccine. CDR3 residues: CAIRGEGRYQETQYF. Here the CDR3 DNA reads TGTGCCATCAGGGGGGAGGGTCGATATCAAGAGACCCAGTACTTC.